A selection of T cell receptor beta chains follows, all from one sample in a study of CD8 T cell repertoires and HIV-1 epitope variants. Profiled with immunoSEQ multiplex PCR; TCRdb holds only in-frame clones, not every one. Of more than 4,000 clones in the sample, 64% were seen once. Their antigen targets remain unknown. The sequencing sample was made of cultured CD8+ T cells derived from PBMCs. The source is a male donor with HIV. CDR3s include the opening cysteine and the closing phenylalanine or tryptophan.

V: TRBV28; J: TRBJ2-5; CDR3: CASSFGSSYQETQYF
V: TRBV11-2; J: TRBJ2-7; CDR3: CASGERGREQYF
V: TRBV30; J: TRBJ1-3; CDR3: CAWTGQGRGNTIYF
V: TRBV21-1; J: TRBJ1-2; CDR3: CASSKAPGEVPNGYTF
V: TRBV14; J: TRBJ2-7; CDR3: CASSPGPNIPYEQYF
V: TRBV30; J: TRBJ1-1; CDR3: CAWRDFGQGDPEAFF
V: TRBV7-3; J: TRBJ2-1; CDR3: CASSPQWNNEQFF
V: TRBV5-8; J: TRBJ2-3; CDR3: CASSLVLGAGADTQYF
V: TRBV5-6; J: TRBJ2-1; CDR3: CASSLVSNEQFF
V: TRBV4-1; J: TRBJ2-5; CDR3: CASSQGQGSGETQYF
V: TRBV7-8; J: TRBJ2-4; CDR3: CASSPEILAKNIQYF
V: TRBV28; J: TRBJ1-5; CDR3: CASSGRDQPQHF
V: TRBV6-6; J: TRBJ1-2; CDR3: CASSPQGGADGYTF
V: TRBV5-6; J: TRBJ1-1; CDR3: CASSLGGNTEAFF
V: TRBV28; J: TRBJ1-5; CDR3: CASKPAYSNQPQHF
V: TRBV10-3; J: TRBJ1-1; CDR3: CAISERTGEAFF
V: TRBV19; J: TRBJ2-2; CDR3: CASSIALGEGAFTGELFF
V: TRBV28; J: TRBJ2-7; CDR3: CASSLTVRMGTSDSYEQYF
V: TRBV7-6; J: TRBJ2-7; CDR3: CASSLDEASYEQYF
V: TRBV28; J: TRBJ2-3; CDR3: CASILGGGGTDTQYF
V: TRBV9; J: TRBJ2-3; CDR3: CASSVSAGTGTERDTQYF
V: TRBV11-2; J: TRBJ1-2; CDR3: CASSSTFGTAFLNYGYTF
V: TRBV6-5; J: TRBJ1-1; CDR3: CASSYSIGGNTEAFF
V: TRBV27; J: TRBJ2-1; CDR3: CASREAGGANEQFF
V: TRBV11-2; J: TRBJ2-5; CDR3: CASSPRTGGYMETQYF